Following are 22 T cell receptor beta chains from one sample sequenced in a study of TIL therapy for anti-PD-1-resistant metastatic lung cancer. Time point meaning: pre-treatment sample, taken before nivolumab and TIL therapy. The libraries were made with immunoSEQ v3. Sequencing used immunoSEQ multiplex PCR; TCRdb keeps in-frame clones, though not all of them. The table lists under 65,000 clones, 75% to 90% of them singletons. This specimen consisted of blood, obtained at baseline. The receptors originated from a person aged 25 to 85 with non-small cell lung cancer.

The CDR3 nucleotides are TGTGCCACCAGCAGACCCCTCTCTGGGGCCAACGTCCTGACTTTC. Translating it yields CATSRPLSGANVLTF. The gene calls are TRBV15 and TRBJ2-6; D gene uncertain. The CDR3 extends over 15 amino acids. Germline CDR1 is LNHNV and CDR2 is YYDKDF (reference sequence). Trimming cost V 2 bases and J 0 bases, with 5 bases left between them.

The genes are TRBV10-3 and TRBJ2-2, with TRBD2 matching 7 bases. Unmatched junction bases numbered 5, after V lost 10 bases and J lost 0 bases. Germline values: CDR1 ENHRY, CDR2 SYGVKD. The CDR3 totals 14 residues. CDR3 DNA: TGTGCCACAGCCCTAGCGGCGAACACCGGGGAGCTGTTTTTT. Amino acids: CATALAANTGELFF.

V usage is TRBV28 and J usage is TRBJ1-1, with 9 bases that match TRBD1. The CDR3 loop spans 13 amino acids. The trim removed 8 bases at V and 4 bases at J, leaving 5 bases unmatched. CDR1 and CDR2 from the germline V gene are MDHEN and SYDVKM. The CDR3 DNA is TGTGCCAGCGGGACAGGGATCGGCACTGAAGCTTTCTTT. The encoded protein is CASGTGIGTEAFF.

The chain employs TRBV10-3 and TRBJ2-1; TRBD2 matches at 7 bases. The CDR3 has 16 amino acids. Germline CDR1 is ENHRY and CDR2 is SYGVKD. V trimming: 3 bases; J trimming: 6 bases; junction bases outside the gene matches: 11. CDR3 nucleotide sequence: TGTGCCATCAGTGATTTGCCGGGGGGACCGGGCAATGAGCAGTTCTTC. It specifies CAISDLPGGPGNEQFF.

V is TRBV25-1 and J is TRBJ2-2; a weak D match, TRBD1 (5 bases). The CDR3 has 16 residues. V was clipped by 2 bases and J by 1 base, with 11 bases between them. CDR1 and CDR2 from the germline V gene are MGHDK and SYGVNS. CDR3 sequence: CASSEGIDRNTGELFF. The CDR3 nucleotides are TGTGCCAGCAGTGAAGGGATTGACAGGAACACCGGGGAGCTGTTTTTT.

The J gene is TRBJ1-4, the V gene TRBV5-1, with D perhaps matching TRBD1 (6 bases). This CDR3 has 14 amino acids. Germline V gene data show CDR1 as SGHRS and CDR2 as YFSETQ. Trimming took 1 base from V and 7 from J, leaving 11 bases between them. The CDR3 coding sequence is TGCGCCAGCAGCTTGACCCAAGGGGGTGAAAAACTGTTTTTT. Translating gives CASSLTQGGEKLFF.

With respect to this clone: Other DNA variants within this sample encode the same CDR3. The chain carries TRBV6-6 and TRBJ1-5, with TRBD1 as a possible D gene (6 bases). The V end was cut by 3 bases, the J end by 6 bases, with 12 bases between. CDR1 is MNHNY, CDR2 SVGAGI, per germline (reference sequence). This CDR3 is built from 14 residues. The DNA for the CDR3 is TGTGCCAGCAGTTATGGGGGGCCGCGTCAGCCCCAGCATTTT. It specifies CASSYGGPRQPQHF.

The CDR3 protein is CASSSGLAGAYNEQFF. CDR3 in DNA: TGTGCCAGTAGTTCCGGACTAGCGGGGGCCTACAATGAGCAGTTCTTC. This chain connects TRBV19 to TRBJ2-1; 13 bases are shared with TRBD2. The CDR3 is 16 amino acids. Germline V gene lookup returns CDR1 LNHDA and CDR2 SQIVND (reference sequence). Trimming cost V 5 bases and J 2 bases; bases outside gene matches: 3.

J is TRBJ2-5 and V is TRBV11-3; D remains unclear. The CDR3 runs to 13 residues. The V gene's germline CDR1 is SGHNT and CDR2 YENEEA. V was clipped by 5 bases and J by 5 bases, with 12 bases between them. The chain's CDR3 is CASSKGPLETQYF. The CDR3 bases are TGTGCCAGCAGCAAGGGCCCCCTTGAGACCCAGTACTTC. Full variable domain (remainder filled in from reference TRBV11-3 and TRBJ2-5): EAGVVQSPRYKIIEKKQPVAFWCNPISGHNTLYWYLQNLGQGPELLIRYENEEAVDDSQLPKDRFSAERLKGVDSTLKIQPAELGDSAVYLCASSKGPLETQYFGPGTRLLVL.

The V and J genes are TRBV7-2 and TRBJ2-3, with 9 nucleotides matching TRBD1. V shed 5 bases and J 3 bases; nucleotides not matched to a gene: 6. Germline loops: CDR1 SGHTA, CDR2 FQGNSA. This CDR3 comprises 15 residues. The DNA for the CDR3 is TGTGCCAGCAGCAAGACAGGGGGAGGGACAGATACGCAGTATTTT. Protein sequence: CASSKTGGGTDTQYF. The entire variable domain, with the rest obtained from reference TRBV7-2 and TRBJ2-3, is as follows: GAGVSQSPSNKVTEKGKDVELRCDPISGHTALYWYRQSLGQGLEFLIYFQGNSAPDKSGLPSDRFSAERTGGSVSTLTIQRTQQEDSAVYLCASSKTGGGTDTQYFGPGTRLTVL.

This chain connects TRBV19 to TRBJ2-5, with 13 bases that match TRBD2. The CDR3 spans 17 residues. V was clipped by 4 bases and J by 2 bases; unmatched bases: 7. CDR1 is LNHDA, CDR2 SQIVND, per germline (reference sequence). CDR3 in amino acids: CASSTSTSGGPQETQYF. The DNA of the CDR3 is TGTGCCAGTAGTACCTCGACTAGCGGGGGGCCTCAAGAGACCCAGTACTTC.

This chain joins TRBV21-1 and TRBJ1-5; the listed D gene, TRBD1, was not tested against the DNA. TRBV21-1 is described as a pseudogene. The CDR3 has 15 residues. The CDR3 loop reads CASSMAGPLDQPQHF. The CDR3 DNA reads as TGTGCCAGCAGCATGGCAGGTCCCCTGGATCAGCCCCAGCATTTT.

This clone has a single count. J is TRBJ2-5 and V is TRBV7-2, with D unclear. Between the trimmed V and J ends, which lost 6 bases and 3 bases, there was a span of 14 bases. The CDR3 totals 14 residues. The V gene's germline CDR1 is SGHTA and CDR2 FQGNSA. The CDR3 DNA follows: TGTGCCAGCAGTCCACCCCCCAGGAAAGAGACCCAGTACTTC. This gives the protein CASSPPPRKETQYF.

This clone was detected once. The chain joins TRBV6-2 or TRBV6-3 to TRBJ2-7; 10 bases line up with TRBD1. CDR3 length: 15 residues. Germline V gene data show CDR1 as MNHEY and CDR2 as SVGEGT. The V and J ends lost 6 bases and 2 bases, in that order; junction bases with no gene match: 7. The CDR3 loop reads CASSSSGTGAYEQYF. CDR3 nucleotides: TGTGCCAGCAGCTCTTCCGGGACAGGGGCCTACGAGCAGTACTTC.

The chain carries TRBV28 and TRBJ1-5, with unresolved D. The germline V gene has CDR1 MDHEN and CDR2 SYDVKM. V was cut by 5 bases and J by 0 bases, with 11 bases left in between. The CDR3 loop spans 15 amino acids. The CDR3 nucleotides are TGTGCCAGCAGTCCCAAGACTTATAGCAATCAGCCCCAGCATTTT. This gives the protein CASSPKTYSNQPQHF. Full variable domain (remainder filled in from reference TRBV28 and TRBJ1-5): DVKVTQSSRYLVKRTGEKVFLECVQDMDHENMFWYRQDPGLGLRLIYFSYDVKMKEKGDIPEGYSVSREKKERFSLILESASTNQTSMYLCASSPKTYSNQPQHFGDGTRLSIL.

V is TRBV28 and J is TRBJ2-7; TRBD1 agrees at 7 bases. Germline trimming cut 3 bases from V and 2 bases from J; bases unmatched to any gene: 4. Germline V CDR1 and CDR2: MDHEN, SYDVKM. This CDR3 contains 14 residues. CDR3 in amino acids: CASSFPQGTYEQYF. CDR3 bases: TGTGCCAGCAGTTTCCCACAGGGGACCTACGAGCAGTACTTC.

V gene TRBV28 combines with J gene TRBJ2-7; 9 nucleotides line up with TRBD1. Germline trimming cut 5 bases from V and 1 base from J; bases unmatched to any gene: 6. The CDR3 length is 15 residues. Germline assignment: CDR1 MDHEN and CDR2 SYDVKM. Written as DNA, the CDR3 is TGTGCCAGCAGTGTGACACAGGGGGCTTCCTACGAGCAGTACTTC. Its protein product is CASSVTQGASYEQYF.

V usage is TRBV3-1 (or the pseudogene TRBV3-2) and J usage is TRBJ2-1; tentatively, D is TRBD2 (6 bases). Germline loops: CDR1 LGHDT, CDR2 YNNKEL (reference sequence). The CDR3 is made up of 15 amino acids. Trimming removed 5 bases from V and 0 bases from J, with 11 bases in between. The CDR3 sequence: CASSTRGYSYNEQFF. In nucleotides, the CDR3 is TGTGCCAGCAGCACGCGGGGCTACTCCTACAATGAGCAGTTCTTC.

This clone was observed a single time. The chain recombines TRBV18 with TRBJ2-7; tentatively, D is TRBD2 (6 bases). This CDR3 is built from 13 residues. V lost 3 bases, J lost 6 bases, and 12 bases lay in between. Germline V gene sequence: CDR1 KGHSH, CDR2 LQKENI. The CDR3 nucleotides are TGTGCCAGCTCACCTTCAAACGGGGGCGAGCAGTACTTC. As protein: CASSPSNGGEQYF.

The V call is TRBV4-1, the J call TRBJ2-3; TRBD1 aligns across 10 bases. CDR3 size: 14 residues. Germline V lookup: CDR1 MGHRA, CDR2 YSYEKL. Trimming at V came to 5 bases and at J to 4 bases, leaving 3 bases not matched to a gene. The DNA of the CDR3 is TGCGCCAGCAGCACAGGGACAGGGGCAGATACGCAGTATTTT. Translation gives CASSTGTGADTQYF.

This clone was seen only once. The V and J genes are TRBV24-1 and TRBJ2-3; 7 bases line up with TRBD1. With 1 base clipped from V and 1 base from J, the junction kept 7 bases outside the gene matches. The CDR3 spans 17 residues. Germline V gene lookup returns CDR1 KGHDR and CDR2 SFDVKD. The CDR3: CATSDLKGAQGTDTQYF. For the CDR3, the DNA is TGTGCCACCAGTGATTTAAAGGGGGCGCAGGGCACAGATACGCAGTATTTT.

The V and J genes are TRBV10-3 and TRBJ2-2; 10 nucleotides match TRBD2. The junction had 7 bases not matched to a gene; V was cut back by 5 bases and J by 1 base. The CDR3 extends over 17 amino acids. Germline values: CDR1 ENHRY, CDR2 SYGVKD. The CDR3 region is CAISPLTSGKNTGELFF. The DNA for the CDR3 is TGTGCCATCAGTCCTTTAACTAGCGGGAAGAACACCGGGGAGCTGTTTTTT.